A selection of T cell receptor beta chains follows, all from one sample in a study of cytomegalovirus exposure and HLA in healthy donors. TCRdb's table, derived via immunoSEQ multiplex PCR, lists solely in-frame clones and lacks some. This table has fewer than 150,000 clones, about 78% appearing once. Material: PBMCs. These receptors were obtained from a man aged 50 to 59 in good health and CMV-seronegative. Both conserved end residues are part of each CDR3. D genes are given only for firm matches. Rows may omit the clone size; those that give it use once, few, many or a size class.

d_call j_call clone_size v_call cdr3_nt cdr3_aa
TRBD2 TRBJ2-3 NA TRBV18 TGTGCCAGCTCACCCCGAGGGACTAGCGGGCTCATAGATACGCAGTATTTT CASSPRGTSGLIDTQYF
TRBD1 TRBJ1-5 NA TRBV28 TGTGCCAGCAGTACAGGGGGCGGCAATCAGCCCCAGCATTTT CASSTGGGNQPQHF
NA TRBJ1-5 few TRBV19 TGTGCCAGTAGTCCGAGTACGGATCAGCCCCAGCATTTT CASSPSTDQPQHF
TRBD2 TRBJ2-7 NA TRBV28 TGTGCCAGCACCACGTTGGGCGGGCTAGCGGGAGACTACGAGCAGTACTTC CASTTLGGLAGDYEQYF
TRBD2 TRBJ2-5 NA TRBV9 TGTGCCAGCAGCGAAGCGGGAGGGTGGGGAGAGACCCAGTACTTC CASSEAGGWGETQYF
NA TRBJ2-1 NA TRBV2 TGTGCCAGCGGCTTTCTAGCTTACAATGAGCAGTTCTTC CASGFLAYNEQFF
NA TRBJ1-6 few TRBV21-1 TGTGCCAGCAGCAAAGGGACAGGCAGCGACTCCTATAATTCACCCCTCCACTTT CASSKGTGSDSYNSPLHF
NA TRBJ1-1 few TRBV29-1 TGCAGCGTTGCAGGTTCCACTGAAGCTTTCTTT CSVAGSTEAFF
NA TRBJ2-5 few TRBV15 TGTGCCACCAGCAGAGATGGGGGGCAAGAGACCCAGTACTTC CATSRDGGQETQYF
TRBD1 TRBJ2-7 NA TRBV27 TGTGCCAGCAGTCTCGGGACAGGGGACGAGCAGTACTTC CASSLGTGDEQYF
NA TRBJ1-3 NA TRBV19 TGTGCCAGCCGAAAGATAGTCCATTCTGGAAACACCATATATTTT CASRKIVHSGNTIYF
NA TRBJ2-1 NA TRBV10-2 TGCGCCAGCAGTAAGGTTAGCGGAGACAATGAGCAGTTCTTC CASSKVSGDNEQFF
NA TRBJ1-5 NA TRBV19 TGTGCCAGTAGTAACCTCGGGTCACCCAGGGATAGCAATCAGCCCCAGCATTTT CASSNLGSPRDSNQPQHF
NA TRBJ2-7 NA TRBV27 TGTGCCAGCAGTCGGGGAACTGGGGAGCAGTACTTC CASSRGTGEQYF
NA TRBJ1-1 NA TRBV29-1 TGCAGCGTGGTCCTGGGGAGGCGGCCCACTGAAGCTTTCTTT CSVVLGRRPTEAFF
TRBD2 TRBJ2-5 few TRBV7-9 TGTGCCAGCAGCTCCGCACCGGGACTAGCCGCAGGAGAGACCCAGTACTTC CASSSAPGLAAGETQYF
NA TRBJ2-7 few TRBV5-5 TGTGCCAGCAGCTCCCGACTAGACGAGCAGTACTTC CASSSRLDEQYF
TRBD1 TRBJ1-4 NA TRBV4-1 TGCGCCAGCAGCCAGACCGGGACAGGGGGTGAAAAACTGTTTTTT CASSQTGTGGEKLFF
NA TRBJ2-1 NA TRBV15 TGTGCCACCAGCAGAGTACAGGGAGCCTACAATGAGCAGTTCTTC CATSRVQGAYNEQFF
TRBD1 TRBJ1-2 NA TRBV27 TGTGCCAGCAGTTCAGGGGGCTCCGACTATGGCTACACCTTC CASSSGGSDYGYTF
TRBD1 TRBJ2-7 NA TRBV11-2 TGTGCCAGCAGCTTAGGTCTCAGGGGGATCGAGCAGTACTTC CASSLGLRGIEQYF
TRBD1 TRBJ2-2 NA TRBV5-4 TGTGCCAGCAGTCAGGACAGGGGACACACCGGGGAGCTGTTTTTT CASSQDRGHTGELFF
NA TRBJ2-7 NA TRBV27 TGTGCCAGCAGTAACTTTTTGGAGCAGTACTTC CASSNFLEQYF